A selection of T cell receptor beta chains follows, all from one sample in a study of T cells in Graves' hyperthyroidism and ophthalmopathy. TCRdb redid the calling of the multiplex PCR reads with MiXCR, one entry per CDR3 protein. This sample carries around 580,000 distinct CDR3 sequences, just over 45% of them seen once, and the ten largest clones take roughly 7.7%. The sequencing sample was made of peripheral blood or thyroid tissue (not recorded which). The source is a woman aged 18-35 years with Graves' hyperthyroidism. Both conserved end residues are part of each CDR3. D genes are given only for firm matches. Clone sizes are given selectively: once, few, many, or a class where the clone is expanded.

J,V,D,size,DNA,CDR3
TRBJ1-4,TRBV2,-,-,TGTGCCAGCAACTCCGGGGGAAAGGAAAAACTGTTTTTT,CASNSGGKEKLFF
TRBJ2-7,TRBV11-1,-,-,TGTGCCAGCAGGCACAGAGGAAACCAAGAGCAGTACTTC,CASRHRGNQEQYF
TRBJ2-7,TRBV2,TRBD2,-,TGTGCCAGCAGACCAAGGACTAGCGGGAGTTTAGTGGGCTCGAATGAGCAGTACTTC,CASRPRTSGSLVGSNEQYF
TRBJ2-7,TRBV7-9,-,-,TGTGCCAGCAGCCCTGGGACGGAGAGATACGAGCAGTACTTC,CASSPGTERYEQYF
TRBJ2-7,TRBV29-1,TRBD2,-,TGCAGCGTCGGCGGACTAGCGGGAAGGCGGGAGCAGTACTTC,CSVGGLAGRREQYF
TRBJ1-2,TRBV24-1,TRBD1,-,TGTGCTAGACTTACCGGGACAGACTATGGCTACACCTTC,CARLTGTDYGYTF
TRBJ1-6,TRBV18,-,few,TGTGCCAGCTCACCACAGGGAGCCTATAATTCACCCCTCCACTTT,CASSPQGAYNSPLHF
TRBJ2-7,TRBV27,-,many,TGTGCCAGCAGTTTATGGGCCGACACTGTGGCGGAGCAGTACTTC,CASSLWADTVAEQYF
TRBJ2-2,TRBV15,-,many,TGTGCCACCAGCAGAGACTCCGGGACTGTATTACCCCGGGAGCTGTTTTTT,CATSRDSGTVLPRELFF
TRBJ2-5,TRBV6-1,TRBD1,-,TGTGCCAGCAGGACAGGGACCTCCCAAGAGACCCAGTACTTC,CASRTGTSQETQYF
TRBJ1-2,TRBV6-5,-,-,TGTGCCAGCAGTCCGGGAAAAGCATTTGGCTACACCTTC,CASSPGKAFGYTF
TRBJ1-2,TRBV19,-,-,TGTGCCACATCCAGGGCGGATGGCTACACCTTC,CATSRADGYTF
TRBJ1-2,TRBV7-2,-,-,TGTGCCAGCAGCCCCGAAGCAGGGGACCTCTATGGCTACACCTTC,CASSPEAGDLYGYTF
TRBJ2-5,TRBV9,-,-,TGTGCCAGCAGCGCCTATAGAGCGAATGAAGAGACCCAGTACTTC,CASSAYRANEETQYF
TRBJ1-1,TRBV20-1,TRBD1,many,TGCAGTGCGGGTTGGACAGGGTCGGACACTGAAGCTTTCTTT,CSAGWTGSDTEAFF
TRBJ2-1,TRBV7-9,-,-,TGTGCCAGCAGCTTAGTTGGCCGGTATCTCAATGAGCAGTTCTTC,CASSLVGRYLNEQFF
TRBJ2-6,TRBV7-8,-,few,TGTGCCAGCAGCTTACGTTCAGGTTGGGCCAACGTCCTGACTTTC,CASSLRSGWANVLTF
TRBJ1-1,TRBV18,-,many,TGTGCCAGCTCACCATTGAGGGGCACTGAAGCTTTCTTT,CASSPLRGTEAFF
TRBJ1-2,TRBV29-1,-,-,TGCAGCGTAAGGGGACCGAGCTATGGCTACACCTTC,CSVRGPSYGYTF
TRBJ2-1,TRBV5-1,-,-,TGCGCCAGCAGCTCTGGACAGGGAGGGAATGAGCAGTTCTTC,CASSSGQGGNEQFF
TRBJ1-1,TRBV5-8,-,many,TGTGCCAGCAGCTTGCAGGGGATGGCTGAAGCTTTCTTT,CASSLQGMAEAFF
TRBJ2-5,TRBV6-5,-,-,TGTGCCAGCAGTACCGAGGAAAGGAAGGGGGAGACCCAGTACTTC,CASSTEERKGETQYF
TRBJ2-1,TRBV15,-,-,TGTGCCACCAGCGCGTCAGCCTACAATGAGCAGTTCTTC,CATSASAYNEQFF
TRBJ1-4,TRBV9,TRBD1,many,TGTGCCAGCAGCGTCACCGGGACAGGGCGTGGATCTAATGAAAAACTGTTTTTT,CASSVTGTGRGSNEKLFF
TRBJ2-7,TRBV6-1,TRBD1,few,TGTGCCAGCAGTGAATTCGGGGACAGGGCTTTCGAGCAGTACTTC,CASSEFGDRAFEQYF
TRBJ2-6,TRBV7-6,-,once,TGTGCCAGCAGCATTGGGCCGAACACTGAAGCTTTC,CASSIGPNTEAF
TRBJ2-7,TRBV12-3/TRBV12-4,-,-,TGTGCCAGCAGAACCATTGGGGAGCGAAAGTACTTC,CASRTIGERKYF
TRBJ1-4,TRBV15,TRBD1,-,TGTGCCACCAGCATCGGGACAGGGGCCCCGGAAAAACTGTTTTTT,CATSIGTGAPEKLFF
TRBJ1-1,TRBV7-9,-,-,TGTGCCAGCAGCTTGTTAGGAGCCAATGAAGCTTTCTTT,CASSLLGANEAFF
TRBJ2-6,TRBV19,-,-,TGTGCCAGTAGTATAGTGGGGGCCAACGTCCTGACTTTC,CASSIVGANVLTF
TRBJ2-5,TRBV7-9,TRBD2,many,TGTGCCAGCAGCTTACATGTAGCGGGAGGCCGGGAGACCCAGTACTTC,CASSLHVAGGRETQYF
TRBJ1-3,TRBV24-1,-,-,TGTGCCACCAGTGATTCGGACTCTGGAAACACCATATATTTT,CATSDSDSGNTIYF
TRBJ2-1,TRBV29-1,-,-,TGCAGCTTTTTGGACGGTTGGGGTAATGAGCAGTTCTTC,CSFLDGWGNEQFF
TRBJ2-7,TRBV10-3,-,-,TGTGCCATCAGTGAGCTGGGGGCGCTGTCCGAGCAGTACTTC,CAISELGALSEQYF
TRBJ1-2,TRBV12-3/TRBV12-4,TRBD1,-,TGTGCCAGTCAAGAGGGACAGGGAAACTACTACACCTTC,CASQEGQGNYYTF
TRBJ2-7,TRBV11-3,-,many,TGTGCCAGCAGCGGGGGGACGAGCCACTTC,CASSGGTSHF
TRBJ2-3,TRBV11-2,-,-,TGTGCCAGCAGTCACACCCTAGAGGAGAGGGATACGCAGTATTTT,CASSHTLEERDTQYF
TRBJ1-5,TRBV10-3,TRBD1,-,TGTGCCATCAGTGACGTGGACAGGGGAAGGGAGACCCAGCATTTT,CAISDVDRGRETQHF
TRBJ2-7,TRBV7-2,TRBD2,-,TGTGCCAGCAGCCGGACTAGCGGGAGTTTTTACGAGCAGTACTTC,CASSRTSGSFYEQYF
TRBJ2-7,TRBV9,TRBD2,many,TGTGCCAGCAGCGTTACTAGCGACCACTACGAGCAGTACTTC,CASSVTSDHYEQYF
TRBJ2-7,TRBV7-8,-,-,TGTGCCAGCAGCTTAGATCGTGTTGGCGGAAGTCAGCCCCAGCAGTACTTC,CASSLDRVGGSQPQQYF
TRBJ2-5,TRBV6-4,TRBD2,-,TGTGCCAGCAGTGACGGGACTAGCGGGAGCAATGAGACCCAGTACTTC,CASSDGTSGSNETQYF
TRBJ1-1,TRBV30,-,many,TGTGCCTGGGGACAGCAGAACACTGAAGCTTTCTTT,CAWGQQNTEAFF
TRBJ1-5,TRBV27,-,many,TGTGCCAGCAGTATGCAGGGGACATACAATAGCAATCAGCCCCAGCATTTT,CASSMQGTYNSNQPQHF
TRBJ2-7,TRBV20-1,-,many,TGCAGTGCTAGAGTCAGGTTCTCCTACGAGCAGTACTTC,CSARVRFSYEQYF
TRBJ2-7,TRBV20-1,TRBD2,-,TGCGGTGCCAGACTAGCGGGGGCCTACGAGCAGTACTTC,CGARLAGAYEQYF
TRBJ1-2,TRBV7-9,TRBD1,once,TGTGCCAGCAGCCCCAGGACAGGGGAGCTGGATGGCTACACCTTC,CASSPRTGELDGYTF
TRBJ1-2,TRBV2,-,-,TGTGCCAGCAGAGCAGACGCAGGGTACTATGGCTACACCTTC,CASRADAGYYGYTF
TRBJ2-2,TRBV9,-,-,TGTGCCAGCAGCGCCCAAGGCGGGACAGGGGAGCTGTTTTTT,CASSAQGGTGELFF
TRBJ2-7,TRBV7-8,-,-,TGTGCCAGCGCGGCCGGCCTCTACGAGCAGTACTTC,CASAAGLYEQYF
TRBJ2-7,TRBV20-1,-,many,TGCAGTGCTAGTGGGCGTTTCTCCTACGAGCAGTACTTC,CSASGRFSYEQYF
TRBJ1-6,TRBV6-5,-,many,TGTGCCAGCAGGAGTACAGGGTTTAATTCACCCCTCCACTTT,CASRSTGFNSPLHF
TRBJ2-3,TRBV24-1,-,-,TGTGCCACCAGTGATACCCCCTGGCGGGATACGCAGTATTTT,CATSDTPWRDTQYF
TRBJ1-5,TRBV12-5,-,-,TGTGCTAGTGGTTTGGTAGGTTCGGTTAGCAGTCAGCCCCAGCATTTT,CASGLVGSVSSQPQHF
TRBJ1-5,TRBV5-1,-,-,TGCGCCAGCAGCCCCTGGCTAGCGGGAGAGCCCCAGCATTTT,CASSPWLAGEPQHF
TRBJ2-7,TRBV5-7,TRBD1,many,TGTGCCAGCAGCACCGGGACAGCGAATAACGAGCAGTACTTC,CASSTGTANNEQYF
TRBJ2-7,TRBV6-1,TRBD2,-,TGTGCCAGCAGACACAAGGGACTAGCGGGTGAGCAGTACTTC,CASRHKGLAGEQYF
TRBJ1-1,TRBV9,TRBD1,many,TGTGCCAGCAGCGAATCTGGGGACAGTAGAGCTTTCTTT,CASSESGDSRAFF